This entry features one TCR beta chain sequence. Its antigen is currently unknown. These data belong to a study of blood T cells in healthy people across ages. General study points: Researchers deemed the diversity estimates from one million T cells underestimates. Greater diversity and more naive CD4+ cells were seen in long-lived donors than in aged donors.

A J-beta primer mix and a sample-barcoded 5' primer were used in a second PCR of roughly 6 to 11 cycles. TCRdb re-analysed the 5' RACE reads in MiXCR, keeping a single row per CDR3 protein. The sample carries about 1.1 million distinct CDR3 sequences, more than 30% recorded once. The people who gave samples were healthy Caucasians from Russia, aged about 6 to 95. Trimming cost V 3 bases and J 4 bases, with 10 bases left between them. Germline loops: CDR1 MNHEY, CDR2 SVGEGT. The CDR3 runs to 13 residues. The source material was blood. The J gene is TRBJ2-7, the V gene TRBV6-2 or TRBV6-3; D is perhaps TRBD2 (5 bases). The clonotype comes from a man aged 18-30 years in good health. The CDR3 DNA reads TGTGCCAGCAGTTATGTCAGCGGATACGAGCAGTACTTC. It encodes CASSYVSGYEQYF.